This T cell receptor beta chain appears in the sequencing data of a study of identifying expanded T cells in peripheral blood. Turning to this clone: The antigen is not known.

Clones were sequenced by immunoSEQ multiplex PCR, and TCRdb holds only the in-frame ones, with some missing. Of roughly 130,000 clones detected, 86% appear once; the ten largest clones hold 7.5% to 8.5%. Germline V CDR1 and CDR2: SGHRS, YFSETQ. Trimming stripped 4 bases from V and 3 bases from J, with 18 bases between. The CDR3 loop spans 16 amino acids. The study's findings and limits: Technical replicates showed approximately 1.2 changed clones; around two weeks 15 to 20; four weeks 19. Clone count variance between roughly two-week samples rose with total template count.

Collection occurred without any documented infections or immune events in donors. This sequence joins TRBV5-1 and TRBJ2-3; D tentatively reads TRBD1 or TRBD2 (6 bases each). The specimen sequenced was blood. This receptor was identified in a person aged 18-70 years in good health. The CDR3 coding sequence is TGCGCCAGCAGCCCGGATGCCGGGGGCAGGACAGATACGCAGTATTTT. This codes for CASSPDAGGRTDTQYF.